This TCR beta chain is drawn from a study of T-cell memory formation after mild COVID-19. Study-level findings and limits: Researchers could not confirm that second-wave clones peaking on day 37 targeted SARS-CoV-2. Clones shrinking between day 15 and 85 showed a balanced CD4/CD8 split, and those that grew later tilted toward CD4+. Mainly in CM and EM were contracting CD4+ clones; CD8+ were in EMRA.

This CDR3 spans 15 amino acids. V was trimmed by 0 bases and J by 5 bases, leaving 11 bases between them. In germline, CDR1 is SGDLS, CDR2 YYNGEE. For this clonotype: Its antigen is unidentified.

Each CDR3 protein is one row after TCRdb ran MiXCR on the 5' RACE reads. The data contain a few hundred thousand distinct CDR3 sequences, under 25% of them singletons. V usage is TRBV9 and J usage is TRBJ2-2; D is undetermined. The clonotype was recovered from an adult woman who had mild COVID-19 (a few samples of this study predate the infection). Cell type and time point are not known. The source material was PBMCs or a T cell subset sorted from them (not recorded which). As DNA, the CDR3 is TGTGCCAGCAGCGTAGCGGGCCTCCTAACCGGGGAGCTGTTTTTT. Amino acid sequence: CASSVAGLLTGELFF. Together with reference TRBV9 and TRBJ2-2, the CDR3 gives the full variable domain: DSGVTQTPKHLITATGQRVTLRCSPRSGDLSVYWYQQSLDQGLQFLIQYYNGEERAKGNILERFSAQQFPDLHSELNLSSLELGDSALYFCASSVAGLLTGELFFGEGSRLTVL.